This passage covers 19 T cell receptor beta chains from one sample sequenced in a study of blood T cell repertoires in COVID-19. The assay was immunoSEQ multiplex PCR, and TCRdb's table has in-frame clones only and misses some. The table lists 150,000 to 200,000 clones, 93% of them singletons. What was sequenced was peripheral blood. The source of these receptors is a woman aged 55 to 70 with COVID-19, enrolled during active disease.

J is TRBJ1-5 and V is TRBV19; TRBD1 is a possible D gene (5 bases). Germline V gene lookup returns CDR1 LNHDA and CDR2 SQIVND (reference sequence). Trimming took 6 bases from V and 0 from J, leaving 12 bases between them. This CDR3 contains 15 residues. CDR3 sequence (DNA): TGTGCCAGTAGGGGGCAGGGTTATAGCAATCAGCCCCAGCATTTT. This encodes CASRGQGYSNQPQHF.

The chain is built from TRBV6-5 and TRBJ2-5; TRBD1 agrees at 7 bases. In germline, CDR1 is MNHEY, CDR2 SVGAGI. The CDR3 runs to 14 residues. V was pared by 6 bases and J by 4 bases, with 8 bases of the junction left unmatched. The CDR3 reads CASRGETGIETQYF. CDR3 sequence (DNA): TGTGCCAGCAGAGGAGAGACAGGGATAGAGACCCAGTACTTC.

The CDR3 region has the DNA TGTGCCAGCTCACCACCTCAGGGGGCTACGTCTCGAACTGAAGCTTTCTTT. It codes for CASSPPQGATSRTEAFF. The chain uses TRBV18 and TRBJ1-1; 8 bases map to TRBD1. Germline CDR1 and CDR2: KGHSH and LQKENI. This CDR3 comprises 17 residues. Trimming at V came to 0 bases and at J to 5 bases, leaving 11 bases not matched to a gene. Full variable domain (rest looked up from reference TRBV18 and TRBJ1-1): NAGVMQNPRHLVRRRGQEARLRCSPMKGHSHVYWYRQLPEEGLKFMVYLQKENIIDESGMPKERFSAEFPKEGPSILRIQQVVRGDSAAYFCASSPPQGATSRTEAFFGQGTRLTVV.

The chain joins TRBV6-5 to TRBJ1-1; 8 nucleotides line up with TRBD1. The CDR3 sequence is 14 residues long. Germline loops: CDR1 MNHEY, CDR2 SVGAGI. V shed 8 bases, J shed 0 bases, and the junction held 5 bases outside the gene matches. CDR3 in DNA: TGTGCCAGCCTAGACAGGGGCATGAACACTGAAGCTTTCTTT. Amino acid sequence: CASLDRGMNTEAFF.

The V call is TRBV7-2, the J call TRBJ1-2; D is ambiguous. The CDR3 has 17 amino acids. Looked up from germline, CDR1 is SGHTA and CDR2 is FQGNSA. V gave up 3 bases and J gave up 4 bases, with 21 bases separating them. The CDR3 sequence: CASSFYLAGSFSYGYTF. The CDR3 nucleotides are TGTGCCAGCAGCTTTTACTTGGCCGGGTCCTTTAGCTATGGCTACACCTTC.

The chain recombines TRBV30 with TRBJ2-5; D unresolved. CDR3 length: 12 residues. Germline V gene sequence: CDR1 GTSNPN, CDR2 SVGIG (reference sequence). Trimming removed 2 bases from V and 5 bases from J, with 9 bases in between. CDR3 protein: CAWSPVSETQYF. The CDR3 DNA follows: TGTGCCTGGAGTCCGGTTTCCGAGACCCAGTACTTC.

This sequence joins TRBV7-2 and TRBJ2-5, with unresolved D. Germline V gene lookup returns CDR1 SGHTA and CDR2 FQGNSA. This CDR3 comprises 15 residues. V lost 2 bases and J 1 base, leaving 11 bases between the germline ends. CDR3 amino acids: CASSLQAAFQETQYF. The CDR3 bases are TGTGCCAGCAGCTTACAGGCAGCCTTCCAAGAGACCCAGTACTTC. Full variable domain (missing parts from reference TRBV7-2 and TRBJ2-5): GAGVSQSPSNKVTEKGKDVELRCDPISGHTALYWYRQSLGQGLEFLIYFQGNSAPDKSGLPSDRFSAERTGGSVSTLTIQRTQQEDSAVYLCASSLQAAFQETQYFGPGTRLLVL.

The chain couples TRBV7-3 to TRBJ2-7, with D perhaps TRBD1 (7 bases). Per germline, CDR1 SGHTA and CDR2 FQGTGA. CDR3 length equals 15 residues. Between the trimmed V and J ends, which lost 2 bases and 4 bases, there was a span of 15 bases. Written as DNA, the CDR3 is TGTGCCAGCAGCTTAGGGTCAGGGGGACTTTACGAGCAGTACTTC. As protein: CASSLGSGGLYEQYF. Full variable domain (rest looked up from reference TRBV7-3 and TRBJ2-7): GAGVSQTPSNKVTEKGKYVELRCDPISGHTALYWYRQSLGQGPEFLIYFQGTGAADDSGLPNDRFFAVRPEGSVSTLKIQRTERGDSAVYLCASSLGSGGLYEQYFGPGTRLTVT.

CDR3 residues: CASSFERNTEAFF. CDR3 sequence (DNA): TGTGCCAGCAGCTTTGAGAGGAACACTGAAGCTTTCTTT. The chain is built from TRBV11-2 and TRBJ1-1, with no clear D. The germline V and J ends were trimmed by 3 bases and 1 base, with 6 bases remaining between them. The CDR3 extends over 13 amino acids. Germline CDR1 and CDR2: SGHAT and FQNNGV. Together with reference TRBV11-2 and TRBJ1-1, the CDR3 gives the full variable domain: EAGVAQSPRYKIIEKRQSVAFWCNPISGHATLYWYQQILGQGPKLLIQFQNNGVVDDSQLPKDRFSAERLKGVDSTLKIQPAKLEDSAVYLCASSFERNTEAFFGQGTRLTVV.

The chain employs TRBV5-6 and TRBJ2-5; 12 nucleotides match TRBD1. CDR1 is SGHDT and CDR2 is YYEEEE in the germline V gene. The J segment lost 3 bases and the V segment lost 2 bases, leaving 8 bases of the junction unmatched. This CDR3 is 17 amino acids long. CDR3 loop: CASSFSGTGGGEETQYF. The CDR3 nucleotides read TGTGCCAGCAGCTTTTCCGGGACAGGGGGCGGGGAAGAGACCCAGTACTTC.

This clone was observed a handful of times. This chain connects TRBV2 to TRBJ1-4; weak D call: TRBD1 (5 bases). Looked up from germline, CDR1 is SNHLY and CDR2 is FYNNEI. The CDR3 runs to 14 residues. Deletions cut 4 bases from V and 5 bases from J, with 11 bases between. CDR3 DNA sequence: TGTGCCAGCAGTGGGGGGGACGGGAATGAAAAACTGTTTTTT. It codes for CASSGGDGNEKLFF.

V and J are TRBV3-1 (or the pseudogene TRBV3-2) and TRBJ1-1; D is possibly TRBD1 (5 bases). CDR3 length: 15 residues. Germline loops: CDR1 LGHDT, CDR2 YNNKEL (reference sequence). The V end was cut by 0 bases, the J end by 6 bases, with 14 bases between. The CDR3 region has the DNA TGTGCCAGCAGCCAAGATCAGGCCAGGGCCCCTGAAGCTTTCTTT. Its protein product is CASSQDQARAPEAFF.

V is TRBV5-1 and J is TRBJ2-5, with TRBD1 as a possible D gene (7 bases). Germline lookup yields CDR1 SGHRS and CDR2 YFSETQ. With 4 bases removed from V and 2 bases from J, the gap between germline ends came to 12 bases. CDR3 size: 14 residues. The CDR3 spells CASSGGTAQETQYF. The DNA of the CDR3 is TGCGCCAGCAGCGGAGGGACAGCTCAAGAGACCCAGTACTTC.

The J gene is TRBJ2-4, the V gene TRBV18, with D possibly TRBD2 on 6 matching bases. V lost 3 bases, J lost 9 bases, and 15 bases lay in between. Germline V CDR1 and CDR2: KGHSH, LQKENI. The CDR3 totals 14 residues. CDR3 coding DNA: TGTGCCAGCTCACCCCAGGGAGGTCAGGGCATTCAGTACTTC. Translating gives CASSPQGGQGIQYF.

The sample holds a few counts of this clone. This chain uses TRBV7-2 with TRBJ1-2; 10 positions match TRBD1. Germline CDR1 SGHTA, CDR2 FQGNSA. This CDR3 contains 14 residues. J was trimmed by 8 bases and V by 4 bases; bases with no gene match: 7. The CDR3 DNA reads TGTGCCAGCAGCTCTCCGGGACAGGGGTACGGCTACACCTTC. As protein: CASSSPGQGYGYTF.

The table lists this clone with many counts. The V and J genes are TRBV18 and TRBJ2-5; unclear D gene. The CDR3 runs to 15 residues. Germline lookup yields CDR1 KGHSH and CDR2 LQKENI. V was shortened by 6 bases and J by 0 bases, with 14 bases between the two germline ends. The CDR3 nucleotides read TGTGCCAGCTCGACGGAGACTCAGTACCAAGAGACCCAGTACTTC. The encoded protein is CASSTETQYQETQYF.

The chain is built from TRBV7-2 and TRBJ1-3; D is ambiguous. In germline, CDR1 is SGHTA, CDR2 FQGNSA. Trimming removed 5 bases from V and 7 bases from J, with 12 bases in between. This CDR3 region has 13 residues. The CDR3 coding sequence is TGTGCCAGCAGCGAAGGAACAGAGAACACCATATATTTT. Its translation is CASSEGTENTIYF.

In this sample, this clone turned up once. The genes are TRBV19 and TRBJ1-4; TRBD1 matches 12 bases. The ends lost 3 bases at V and 7 bases at J; junction bases unmatched: 3. Germline V gene sequence: CDR1 LNHDA, CDR2 SQIVND (reference sequence). The CDR3 contains 15 residues. The CDR3 region is CASSIGTGGVEKLFF. CDR3 DNA sequence: TGTGCCAGTAGTATCGGGACAGGGGGCGTTGAAAAACTGTTTTTT.

The V gene is TRBV19, the J gene TRBJ2-7; 8 bases are shared with TRBD1. CDR1 LNHDA and CDR2 SQIVND come from the germline V gene (reference sequence). This CDR3 has 16 amino acids. Trimming at V came to 4 bases and at J to 5 bases, leaving 13 bases not matched to a gene. The CDR3 DNA reads as TGTGCCAGTAGTACCCGGATTACAGGGGGTCTCGACGAGCAGTACTTC. Protein sequence: CASSTRITGGLDEQYF. Variable domain in full (rest from reference TRBV19 and TRBJ2-7): DGGITQSPKYLFRKEGQNVTLSCEQNLNHDAMYWYRQDPGQGLRLIYYSQIVNDFQKGDIAEGYSVSREKKESFPLTVTSAQKNPTAFYLCASSTRITGGLDEQYFGPGTRLTVT.